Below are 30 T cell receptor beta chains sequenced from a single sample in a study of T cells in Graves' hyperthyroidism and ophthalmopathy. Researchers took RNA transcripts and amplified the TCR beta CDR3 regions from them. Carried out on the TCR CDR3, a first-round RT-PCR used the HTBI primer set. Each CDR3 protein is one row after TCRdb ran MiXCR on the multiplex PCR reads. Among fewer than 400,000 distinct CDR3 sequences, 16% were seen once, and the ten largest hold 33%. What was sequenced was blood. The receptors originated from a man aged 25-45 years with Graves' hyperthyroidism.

The CDR3 DNA reads TGTGCCACTAGCGCCAACTGGGGAAATGAGCAGTTCTTC. Translation gives CATSANWGNEQFF. J is TRBJ2-1 and V is TRBV24-1, with D perhaps matching TRBD2 (5 bases). Trimming stripped 10 bases from V and 7 bases from J, with 16 bases between. Germline CDR1 reads KGHDR; CDR2 reads SFDVKD. The CDR3 has 13 residues.

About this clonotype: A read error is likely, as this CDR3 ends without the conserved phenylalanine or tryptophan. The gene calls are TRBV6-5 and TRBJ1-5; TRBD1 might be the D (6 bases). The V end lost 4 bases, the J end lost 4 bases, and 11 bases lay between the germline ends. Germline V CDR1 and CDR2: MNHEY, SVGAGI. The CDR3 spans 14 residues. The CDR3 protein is CASSSDRKNQPQHL. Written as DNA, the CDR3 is TGTGCCAGCAGTTCCGACAGGAAGAATCAGCCCCAGCATCTT.

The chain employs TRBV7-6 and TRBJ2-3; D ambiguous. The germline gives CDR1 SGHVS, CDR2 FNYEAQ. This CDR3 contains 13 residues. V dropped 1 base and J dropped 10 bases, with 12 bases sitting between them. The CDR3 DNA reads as TGTGCCAGCAGCTTAGAGCCGACCCGTGCGCAGTATTTT. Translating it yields CASSLEPTRAQYF.

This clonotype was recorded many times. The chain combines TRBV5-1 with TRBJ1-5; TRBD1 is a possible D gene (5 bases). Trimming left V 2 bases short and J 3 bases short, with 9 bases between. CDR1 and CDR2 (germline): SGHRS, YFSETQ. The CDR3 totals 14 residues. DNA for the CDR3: TGCGCCAGCAGCTTCGGGGGAGTCAATCAGCCCCAGCATTTT. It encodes CASSFGGVNQPQHF.

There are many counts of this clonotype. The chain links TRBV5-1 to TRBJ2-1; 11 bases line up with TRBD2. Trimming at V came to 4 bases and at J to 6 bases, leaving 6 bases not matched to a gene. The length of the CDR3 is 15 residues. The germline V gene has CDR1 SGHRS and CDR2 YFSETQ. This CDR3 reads CASSPRTSGLNEQFF. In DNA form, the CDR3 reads TGCGCCAGCAGCCCTCGGACTAGCGGGCTCAATGAGCAGTTCTTC.

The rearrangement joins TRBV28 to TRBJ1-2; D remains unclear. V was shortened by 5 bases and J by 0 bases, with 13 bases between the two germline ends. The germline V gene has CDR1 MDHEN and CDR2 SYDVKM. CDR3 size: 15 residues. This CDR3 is CASSEAERTNYGYTF. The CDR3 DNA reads TGTGCCAGCAGTGAAGCAGAAAGGACTAACTATGGCTACACCTTC.

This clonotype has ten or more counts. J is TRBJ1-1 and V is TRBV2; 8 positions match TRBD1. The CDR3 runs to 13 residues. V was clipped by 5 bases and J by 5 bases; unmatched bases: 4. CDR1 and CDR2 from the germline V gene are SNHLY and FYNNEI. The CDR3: CASSSDRETEAFF. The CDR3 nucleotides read TGTGCCAGCAGTTCGGACAGGGAGACTGAAGCTTTCTTT.

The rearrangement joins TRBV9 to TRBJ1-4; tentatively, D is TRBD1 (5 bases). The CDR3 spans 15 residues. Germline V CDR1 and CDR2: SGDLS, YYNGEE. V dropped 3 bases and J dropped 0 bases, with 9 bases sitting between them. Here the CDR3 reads CASSAGLTTNEKLFF. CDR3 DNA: TGTGCCAGCAGCGCGGGGCTTACAACTAATGAAAAACTGTTTTTT.

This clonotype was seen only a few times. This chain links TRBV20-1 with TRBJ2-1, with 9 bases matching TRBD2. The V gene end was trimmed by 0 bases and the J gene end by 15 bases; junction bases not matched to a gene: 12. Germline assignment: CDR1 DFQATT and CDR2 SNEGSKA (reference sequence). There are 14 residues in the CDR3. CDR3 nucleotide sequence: TGCAGTGCTAGAGAGACTAGCGGCCCCGGGGGTAGGTTCTTC. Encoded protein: CSARETSGPGGRFF.

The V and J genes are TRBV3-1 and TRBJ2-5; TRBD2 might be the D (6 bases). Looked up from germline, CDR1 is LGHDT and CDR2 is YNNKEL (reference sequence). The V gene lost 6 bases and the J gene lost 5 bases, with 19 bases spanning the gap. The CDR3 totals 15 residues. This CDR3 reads CASSHRGTVAETQYF. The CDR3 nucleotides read TGTGCCAGCAGTCACCGCGGGACGGTGGCGGAGACCCAGTACTTC.

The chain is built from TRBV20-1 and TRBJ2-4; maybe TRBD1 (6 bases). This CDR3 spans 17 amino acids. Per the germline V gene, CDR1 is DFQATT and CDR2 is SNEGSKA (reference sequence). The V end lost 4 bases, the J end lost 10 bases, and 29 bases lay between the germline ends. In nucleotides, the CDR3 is TGCAGTGCTATAAATGGGTTTCACGGGGCAGGGGTGGGGATTCAGTACTTC. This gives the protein CSAINGFHGAGVGIQYF.

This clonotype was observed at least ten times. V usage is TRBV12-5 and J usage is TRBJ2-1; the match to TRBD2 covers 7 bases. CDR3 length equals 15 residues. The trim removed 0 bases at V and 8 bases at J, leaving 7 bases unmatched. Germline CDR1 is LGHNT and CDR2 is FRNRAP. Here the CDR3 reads CASGLVEGGKDEQFF. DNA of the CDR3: TGTGCTAGTGGTTTGGTGGAGGGAGGGAAGGATGAGCAGTTCTTC.

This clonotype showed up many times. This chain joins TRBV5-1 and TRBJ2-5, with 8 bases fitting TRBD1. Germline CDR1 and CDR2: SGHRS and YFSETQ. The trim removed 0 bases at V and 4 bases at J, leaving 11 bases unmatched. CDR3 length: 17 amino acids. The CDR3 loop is CASSLGQTGQAGETQYF. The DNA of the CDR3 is TGCGCCAGCAGCTTGGGCCAAACGGGACAGGCAGGAGAGACCCAGTACTTC. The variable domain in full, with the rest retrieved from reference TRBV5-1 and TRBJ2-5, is KAGVTQTPRYLIKTRGQQVTLSCSPISGHRSVSWYQQTPGQGLQFLFEYFSETQRNKGNFPGRFSGRQFSNSRSEMNVSTLELGDSALYLCASSLGQTGQAGETQYFGPGTRLLVL.

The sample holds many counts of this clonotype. The CDR3 DNA is TGTGCCAGCAGCTTCCAGGGAAACACTGAAGCTTTCTTT. Its protein product is CASSFQGNTEAFF. The chain recombines TRBV7-9 with TRBJ1-1; D might be TRBD1 (5 bases). This CDR3 contains 13 residues. Deletions cut 3 bases from V and 2 bases from J, with 7 bases between. Germline V gene data show CDR1 as SEHNR and CDR2 as FQNEAQ (reference sequence).

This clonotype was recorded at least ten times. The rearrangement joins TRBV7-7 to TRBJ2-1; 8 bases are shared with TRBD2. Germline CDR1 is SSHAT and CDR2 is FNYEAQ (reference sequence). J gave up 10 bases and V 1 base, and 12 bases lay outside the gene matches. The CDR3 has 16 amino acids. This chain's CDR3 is CASSLGREGRFGEQFF. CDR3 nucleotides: TGTGCCAGCAGCTTAGGACGGGAGGGCCGTTTCGGGGAGCAGTTCTTC.

The CDR3 loop is CASRSGSSYEQYF. The CDR3 region has the DNA TGTGCCAGCCGTAGCGGGAGCTCCTACGAGCAGTACTTC. This chain uses TRBV25-1 with TRBJ2-7; 9 bases are a match to TRBD2. Germline CDR1 MGHDK, CDR2 SYGVNS. Trimming removed 8 bases from V and 0 bases from J; junction bases left unmatched: 2. CDR3 length equals 13 residues.

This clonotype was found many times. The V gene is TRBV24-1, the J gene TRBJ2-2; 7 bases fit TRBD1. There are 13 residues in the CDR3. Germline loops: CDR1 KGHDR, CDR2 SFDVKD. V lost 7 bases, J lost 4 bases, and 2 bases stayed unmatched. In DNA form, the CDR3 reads TGTGCCACCAGAACAGGGGCCACCGGGGAGCTGTTTTTT. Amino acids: CATRTGATGELFF.

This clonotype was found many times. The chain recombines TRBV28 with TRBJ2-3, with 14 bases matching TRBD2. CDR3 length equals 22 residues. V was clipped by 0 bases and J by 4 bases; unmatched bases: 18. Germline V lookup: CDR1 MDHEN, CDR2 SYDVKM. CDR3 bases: TGTGCCAGCAGTTTATGGTATACCGAAAAGGGACTAGCGGGAGAATGGGCAGATACGCAGTATTTT. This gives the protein CASSLWYTEKGLAGEWADTQYF. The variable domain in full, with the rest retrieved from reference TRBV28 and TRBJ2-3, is DVKVTQSSRYLVKRTGEKVFLECVQDMDHENMFWYRQDPGLGLRLIYFSYDVKMKEKGDIPEGYSVSREKKERFSLILESASTNQTSMYLCASSLWYTEKGLAGEWADTQYFGPGTRLTVL.

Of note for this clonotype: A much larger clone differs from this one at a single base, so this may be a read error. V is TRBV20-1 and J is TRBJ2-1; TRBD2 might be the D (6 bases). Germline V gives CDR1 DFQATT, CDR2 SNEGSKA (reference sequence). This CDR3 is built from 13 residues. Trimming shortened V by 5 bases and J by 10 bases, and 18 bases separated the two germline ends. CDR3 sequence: CSAAHRDSGEQFF. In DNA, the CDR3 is TGCAGTGCTGCTCACCGGGACTCCGGGGAGCAGTTCTTC.

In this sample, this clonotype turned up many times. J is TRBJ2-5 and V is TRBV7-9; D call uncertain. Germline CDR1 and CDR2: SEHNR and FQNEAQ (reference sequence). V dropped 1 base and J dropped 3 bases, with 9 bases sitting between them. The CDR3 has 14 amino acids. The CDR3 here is CASSLVDEEETQYF. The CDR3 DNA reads TGTGCCAGCAGCTTAGTAGATGAGGAAGAGACCCAGTACTTC.

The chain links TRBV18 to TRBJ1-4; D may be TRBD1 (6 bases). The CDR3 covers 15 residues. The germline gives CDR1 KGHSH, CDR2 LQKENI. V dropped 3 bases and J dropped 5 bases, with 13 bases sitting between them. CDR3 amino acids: CASSPPGQKNEKLFF. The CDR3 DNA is TGTGCCAGCTCACCCCCAGGACAGAAGAATGAAAAACTGTTTTTT.

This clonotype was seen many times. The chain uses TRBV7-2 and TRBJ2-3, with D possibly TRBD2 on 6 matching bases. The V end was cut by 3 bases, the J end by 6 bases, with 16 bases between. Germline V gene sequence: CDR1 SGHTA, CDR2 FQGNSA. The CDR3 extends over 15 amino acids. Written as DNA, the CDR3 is TGTGCCAGCAGCTTCCGAGCGGGTCGGGGGGATACGCAGTATTTT. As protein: CASSFRAGRGDTQYF.

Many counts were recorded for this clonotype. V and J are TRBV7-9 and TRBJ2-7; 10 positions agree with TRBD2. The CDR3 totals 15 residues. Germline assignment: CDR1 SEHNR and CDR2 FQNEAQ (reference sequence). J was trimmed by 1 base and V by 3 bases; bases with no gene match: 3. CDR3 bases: TGTGCCAGCAGCTTCTCGACTAGCGGGTCCTACGAGCAGTACTTC. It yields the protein CASSFSTSGSYEQYF.

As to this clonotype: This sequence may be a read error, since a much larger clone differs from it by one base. The CDR3 coding sequence is TGTGCCAGCATGCAAATGGCGGGCGGCACCGGGGAGCTGTTTTTT. Its protein is CASMQMAGGTGELFF. The J gene is TRBJ2-2, the V gene TRBV2, with D possibly matching TRBD2 (5 bases). This CDR3 region has 15 residues. V was clipped by 7 bases and J by 4 bases, with 16 bases between them. CDR1 SNHLY and CDR2 FYNNEI come from the germline V gene.

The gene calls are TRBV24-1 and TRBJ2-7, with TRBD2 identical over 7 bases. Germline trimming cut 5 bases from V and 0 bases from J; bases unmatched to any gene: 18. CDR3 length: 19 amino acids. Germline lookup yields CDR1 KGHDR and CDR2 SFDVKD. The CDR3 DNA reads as TGTGCCACCAGTGCCACCCCTAGGGCTAGCGGTTTGAGCTCCTACGAGCAGTACTTC. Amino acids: CATSATPRASGLSSYEQYF.

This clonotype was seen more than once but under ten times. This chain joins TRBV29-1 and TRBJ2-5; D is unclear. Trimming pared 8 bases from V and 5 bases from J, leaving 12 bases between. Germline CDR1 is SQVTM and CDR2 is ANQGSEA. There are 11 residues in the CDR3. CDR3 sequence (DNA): TGCAGCTGGTCTTTGGGGGAGACCCAGTACTTC. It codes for CSWSLGETQYF.

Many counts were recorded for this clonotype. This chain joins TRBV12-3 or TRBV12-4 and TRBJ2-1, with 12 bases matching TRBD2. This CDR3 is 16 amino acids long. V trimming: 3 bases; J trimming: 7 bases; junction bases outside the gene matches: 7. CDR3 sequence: CASSFRTSGKTNEQFF. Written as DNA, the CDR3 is TGTGCCAGCAGTTTTCGGACTAGCGGGAAGACAAATGAGCAGTTCTTC.

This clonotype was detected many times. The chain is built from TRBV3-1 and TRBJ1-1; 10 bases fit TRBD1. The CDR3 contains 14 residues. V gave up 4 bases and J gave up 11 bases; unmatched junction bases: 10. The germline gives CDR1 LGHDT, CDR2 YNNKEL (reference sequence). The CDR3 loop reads CASSPREGTGDAFF. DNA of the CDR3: TGTGCCAGCAGCCCCCGCGAGGGGACAGGGGACGCTTTCTTT.

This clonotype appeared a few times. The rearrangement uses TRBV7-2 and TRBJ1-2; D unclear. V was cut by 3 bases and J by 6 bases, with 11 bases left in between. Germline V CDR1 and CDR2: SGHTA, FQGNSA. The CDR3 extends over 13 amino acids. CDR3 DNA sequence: TGTGCCAGCAGCTTCGGCCCTGGGGATGGCTACACCTTC. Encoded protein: CASSFGPGDGYTF. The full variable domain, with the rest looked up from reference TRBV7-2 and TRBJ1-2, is GAGVSQSPSNKVTEKGKDVELRCDPISGHTALYWYRQSLGQGLEFLIYFQGNSAPDKSGLPSDRFSAERTGGSVSTLTIQRTQQEDSAVYLCASSFGPGDGYTFGSGTRLTVV.

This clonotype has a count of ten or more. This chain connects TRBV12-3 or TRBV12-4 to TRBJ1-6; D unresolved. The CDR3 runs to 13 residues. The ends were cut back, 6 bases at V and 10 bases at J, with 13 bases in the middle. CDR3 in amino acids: CASRDTYGSPLHF. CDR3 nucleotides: TGTGCCAGCAGAGATACCTACGGGTCACCCCTCCACTTT.